This is a list of T cell receptor beta chains from one sample in a study of shared clonotypes between healthy human individuals. Sequencing was performed with immunoSEQ multiplex PCR; in TCRdb, only in-frame clones are kept and a portion is missing. Of around 1 million clones listed, over 60% are singletons. The sequenced material came from memory CD4+ T cells sorted from blood. These receptor sequences come from a young man in good health. Both conserved end residues are part of each CDR3.

j_gene: TRBJ2-3; v_gene: TRBV5-4; CDR3aa: CASSAGTSRGTDTQYF
j_gene: TRBJ1-1; v_gene: TRBV25-1; CDR3aa: CASSAGQGDTEAFF
j_gene: TRBJ2-7; v_gene: TRBV6-6; CDR3aa: CASSYLGTSGREQYF
j_gene: TRBJ1-3; v_gene: TRBV5-1; CDR3aa: CASSLGEGNTIYF
j_gene: TRBJ1-1; v_gene: TRBV2; CDR3aa: CASSLGDNTEAFF
j_gene: TRBJ2-1; v_gene: TRBV5-1; CDR3aa: CASSGIAGGPINEQFF
j_gene: TRBJ2-7; v_gene: TRBV18; CDR3aa: CASSPGGTGVYEQYF
j_gene: TRBJ1-1; v_gene: TRBV19; CDR3aa: CASSTGTEAFF
j_gene: TRBJ1-5; v_gene: TRBV28; CDR3aa: CASSLSTQPQHF
j_gene: TRBJ1-6; v_gene: TRBV18; CDR3aa: CASSPNPGHNSPLHF
j_gene: TRBJ2-3; v_gene: TRBV6-6; CDR3aa: CASSSSTGADTQYF
j_gene: TRBJ2-2; v_gene: TRBV5-6; CDR3aa: CASSLAIFLKSTGELFF
j_gene: TRBJ2-1; v_gene: TRBV19; CDR3aa: CASSIDRATEQFF
j_gene: TRBJ2-7; v_gene: TRBV11-2; CDR3aa: CASSLTGTSGAYEQYF
j_gene: TRBJ1-1; v_gene: TRBV5-6; CDR3aa: CASSFTGTGTTEAFF
j_gene: TRBJ1-5; v_gene: TRBV5-1; CDR3aa: CASTPPQQPQHF
j_gene: TRBJ1-5; v_gene: TRBV10-3; CDR3aa: CAISESLTSPYSNQPQHF
j_gene: TRBJ2-1; v_gene: TRBV9; CDR3aa: CASSRAGGAYNEQFF
j_gene: TRBJ1-5; v_gene: TRBV9; CDR3aa: CASSVDGVQPQHF